The 20 T cell receptor beta chains below come from one sample, sequenced in a study of monozygotic twins with inflammatory bowel disease. With the 5' RACE reads reprocessed, TCRdb shows one record per CDR3 protein and no DNA. The sample has around 450,000 distinct CDR3 sequences. What was sequenced was blood. The receptors here all came from a human donor with ulcerative colitis or Crohn's disease, or a healthy co-twin of an affected twin (not recorded which).

The genes are TRBV5-1 and TRBJ2-3. Germline loops: CDR1 SGHRS, CDR2 YFSETQ. The CDR3 is made up of 14 amino acids. The CDR3 is CASSLADYTDTQYF.

The chain has TRBV2 and TRBJ1-2; TCRdb reports TRBD1, a call that lacks DNA to check it against. This CDR3 region has 15 residues. Germline V lookup: CDR1 SNHLY, CDR2 FYNNEI. Here the CDR3 reads CASSDPQYTIYGYTF.

V usage is TRBV28 and J usage is TRBJ2-7; TCRdb names TRBD1, which stays unverified in the absence of DNA. Germline assignment: CDR1 MDHEN and CDR2 SYDVKM. The CDR3 consists of 15 residues. The CDR3 region is CASSSLTGALYEQYF. The complete variable domain, with remaining parts taken from reference TRBV28 and TRBJ2-7, reads DVKVTQSSRYLVKRTGEKVFLECVQDMDHENMFWYRQDPGLGLRLIYFSYDVKMKEKGDIPEGYSVSREKKERFSLILESASTNQTSMYLCASSSLTGALYEQYFGPGTRLTVT.

The J gene is TRBJ2-5, the V gene TRBV7-2; TCRdb outputs TRBD1, but without DNA this stays unchecked. From germline, CDR1 is SGHTA and CDR2 FQGNSA. This CDR3 spans 15 amino acids. The chain's CDR3 is CASSSPSGTGPTQYF. Together with reference TRBV7-2 and TRBJ2-5, the CDR3 gives the full variable domain: GAGVSQSPSNKVTEKGKDVELRCDPISGHTALYWYRQSLGQGLEFLIYFQGNSAPDKSGLPSDRFSAERTGGSVSTLTIQRTQQEDSAVYLCASSSPSGTGPTQYFGPGTRLLVL.

This chain links TRBV19 with TRBJ1-5; TCRdb's D gene call, TRBD1, goes unchecked for lack of DNA. Germline V gene sequence: CDR1 LNHDA, CDR2 SQIVND (reference sequence). The CDR3 length is 15 residues. The CDR3 sequence is CASRRDRYSNQPQHF.

The chain has TRBV12-3 or TRBV12-4 and TRBJ2-1; TCRdb lists TRBD1, though no DNA is available to test this call. The CDR3 consists of 14 residues. CDR3 loop: CASTLDRAHNEQFF.

The gene calls are TRBV21-1 and TRBJ2-7; absent DNA, TCRdb's TRBD1 call cannot be checked. TRBV21-1 is annotated as a pseudogene. CDR3 size: 16 residues. Here the CDR3 reads CASSPEGAGGSYEQYF.

The chain links TRBV28 to TRBJ1-1. The CDR3 has 13 residues. The V gene's germline CDR1 is MDHEN and CDR2 SYDVKM. This chain's CDR3 is CASTTNPLNGAFF.

The CDR3 is CASSPTSGRGTDTQYF. This chain uses TRBV19 with TRBJ2-3; TCRdb picks TRBD2, but there is no DNA to check that call. Germline V gene sequence: CDR1 LNHDA, CDR2 SQIVND (reference sequence). CDR3 size: 16 residues.

The rearrangement joins TRBV30 to TRBJ1-2. CDR1 GTSNPN and CDR2 SVGIG come from the germline V gene (reference sequence). The CDR3 covers 15 residues. This CDR3 is CAWGGISALLHGYTF.

This rearrangement joins TRBV5-4 to TRBJ1-2. Per the germline V gene, CDR1 is SGHNT and CDR2 is YYREEE (reference sequence). The CDR3 contains 12 residues. CDR3 protein: CASSSGPSPYTF. The variable domain in full, with the rest retrieved from reference TRBV5-4 and TRBJ1-2, is ETGVTQSPTHLIKTRGQQVTLRCSSQSGHNTVSWYQQALGQGPQFIFQYYREEENGRGNFPPRFSGLQFPNYSSELNVNALELDDSALYLCASSSGPSPYTFGSGTRLTVV.

The chain recombines TRBV30 with TRBJ1-2. The CDR3 spans 14 residues. The germline gives CDR1 GTSNPN, CDR2 SVGIG (reference sequence). The CDR3 protein is CAWSGTVANYGYTF. The full variable domain, rest sourced from reference TRBV30 and TRBJ1-2, is SQTIHQWPATLVQPVGSPLSLECTVEGTSNPNLYWYRQAAGRGLQLLFYSVGIGQISSEVPQNLSASRPQDRQFILSSKKLLLSDSGFYLCAWSGTVANYGYTFGSGTRLTVV.

V gene TRBV12-3 or TRBV12-4 combines with J gene TRBJ2-7. The CDR3 totals 14 residues. This CDR3 reads CASTSGNRIYEQYF.

The chain combines TRBV29-1 with TRBJ1-2; TCRdb outputs TRBD1, but without DNA this stays unchecked. Germline loops: CDR1 SQVTM, CDR2 ANQGSEA. This CDR3 has 12 amino acids. This CDR3 is CSVGTATYGYTF. Full variable domain (remainder filled in from reference TRBV29-1 and TRBJ1-2): SAVISQKPSRDICQRGTSLTIQCQVDSQVTMMFWYRQQPGQSLTLIATANQGSEATYESGFVIDKFPISRPNLTFSTLTVSNMSPEDSSIYLCSVGTATYGYTFGSGTRLTVV.

The chain couples TRBV3-1 to TRBJ2-1; TCRdb proposes TRBD1, but this gene call is untestable without DNA. Germline-derived CDR1 and CDR2 are LGHDT and YNNKEL (reference sequence). The CDR3 covers 16 residues. The CDR3 reads CASSQAGAPTYNEQFF.

The J gene is TRBJ1-1, the V gene TRBV5-4; TCRdb's assignment of TRBD1 cannot be checked, as there is no DNA. Germline lookup yields CDR1 SGHNT and CDR2 YYREEE (reference sequence). The CDR3 consists of 15 residues. The CDR3 is CASSLNRNWNTEAFF.

This chain links TRBV18 with TRBJ2-7; TCRdb picks TRBD1, but there is no DNA to check that call. The CDR3 is 13 residues long. Germline values: CDR1 KGHSH, CDR2 LQKENI. The CDR3 region is CASSPLGQYEQYF.

The genes are TRBV2 and TRBJ2-1; TCRdb's assignment of TRBD1 cannot be checked, as there is no DNA. Germline V CDR1 and CDR2: SNHLY, FYNNEI. The CDR3 sequence is 13 residues long. The CDR3 loop reads CASGGARYNEQFF.

This chain connects TRBV10-3 to TRBJ1-1; TCRdb's D call of TRBD1 is untestable without DNA. The length of the CDR3 is 15 residues. Germline V lookup: CDR1 ENHRY, CDR2 SYGVKD. The CDR3: CAISDRGRGNTEAFF.

CDR3 sequence reads: CASSPVGGPSMNTEAFF. This chain joins TRBV12-3 or TRBV12-4 and TRBJ1-1; the TCRdb call, TRBD1, lacks DNA for checking. The CDR3 has 17 residues.